The 5 T cell receptor beta chains in this list originate from one sample, sequenced in a study of T cell repertoires in cytomegalovirus infection. TCRdb processed the reads anew with MiXCR; each CDR3 protein has one entry. The sample contains about 770,000 distinct CDR3 sequences, 25% to 30% of which appear only once. The antigens these receptors bind are not known. Source: cultured CD8+ T cells from PBMCs, taken from culture after CMV antigen stimulation. The receptors stem from a human donor in good health (CMV status not recorded). Some clones in this sample may be carry-over from other donors' samples.

The chain links TRBV20-1 to TRBJ2-2; D possibly matches TRBD1 or TRBD2 (6 bases each). This CDR3 region has 15 residues. V was trimmed by 1 base and J by 4 bases, leaving 13 bases between them. CDR1 and CDR2 from the germline V gene are DFQATT and SNEGSKA (reference sequence). CDR3 DNA sequence: TGCAGTGCTAGAGGGAAGGAGGGGGGCACCGGGGAGCTGTTTTTT. Its protein is CSARGKEGGTGELFF.

This chain uses TRBV27 with TRBJ1-2; TRBD1 agrees at 9 bases. Per the germline V gene, CDR1 is MNHEY and CDR2 is SMNVEV (reference sequence). Trimming cost V 6 bases and J 3 bases; bases outside gene matches: 11. The CDR3 has 16 amino acids. The CDR3 protein is CASSPSGTGLDYGYTF. CDR3 bases: TGTGCCAGCAGCCCCTCTGGGACAGGGTTGGACTATGGCTACACCTTC.

This chain joins TRBV27 and TRBJ1-5; D not resolved. Trimming shortened V by 11 bases and J by 2 bases, and 16 bases separated the two germline ends. This CDR3 is 14 amino acids long. The germline V gene has CDR1 MNHEY and CDR2 SMNVEV (reference sequence). CDR3 nucleotide sequence: TGTGCCGGCTCCCCCTGGAGGGGCAATCAGCCCCAGCATTTT. Protein sequence: CAGSPWRGNQPQHF.

V usage is TRBV27 and J usage is TRBJ2-3, with D possibly being TRBD1 (6 bases). Germline CDR1 is MNHEY and CDR2 is SMNVEV (reference sequence). This CDR3 has 16 residues. The V and J ends lost 6 bases and 4 bases respectively, with 20 bases between them. CDR3 loop: CASSPAVRGTADTQYF. The CDR3 DNA follows: TGTGCCAGCAGCCCGGCTGTTAGGGGGACGGCAGATACGCAGTATTTT.

The chain is built from TRBV19 and TRBJ1-1, with D unresolved. Germline V gene data show CDR1 as LNHDA and CDR2 as SQIVND (reference sequence). Between the trimmed V and J ends, which lost 1 base and 1 base, there was a span of 10 bases. The CDR3 loop spans 15 amino acids. CDR3 loop: CASSIVGRSNTEAFF. The CDR3 coding sequence is TGTGCCAGTAGTATAGTTGGCAGATCGAACACTGAAGCTTTCTTT.